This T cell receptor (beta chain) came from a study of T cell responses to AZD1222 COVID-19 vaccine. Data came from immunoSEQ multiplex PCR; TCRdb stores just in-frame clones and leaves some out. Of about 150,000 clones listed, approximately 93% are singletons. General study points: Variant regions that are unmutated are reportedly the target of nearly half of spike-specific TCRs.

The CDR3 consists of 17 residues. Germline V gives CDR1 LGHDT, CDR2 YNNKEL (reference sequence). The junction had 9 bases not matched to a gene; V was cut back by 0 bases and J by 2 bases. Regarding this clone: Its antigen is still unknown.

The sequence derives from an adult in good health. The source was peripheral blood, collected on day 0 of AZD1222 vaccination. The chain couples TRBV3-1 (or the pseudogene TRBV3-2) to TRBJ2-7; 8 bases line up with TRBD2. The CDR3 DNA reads TGTGCCAGCAGCCAAGATCTAGCAATAGCGGGAACCTACGAGCAGTACTTC. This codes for CASSQDLAIAGTYEQYF.